These 25 T cell receptor beta chains were all obtained from the same sample, sequenced in a study of T cell responses to AZD1222 COVID-19 vaccine. The repertoire was sequenced with immunoSEQ multiplex PCR; TCRdb's copy has only in-frame clones and lacks some. Of over 120,000 clones listed, around 90% are singletons. The starting material was peripheral blood, obtained 28 days after the second dose of the MenACWY control vaccine. The receptors derive from an adult who received the MenACWY meningococcal vaccine as a control.

The chain recombines TRBV30 with TRBJ1-2; D perhaps matches TRBD1 (6 bases). This CDR3 region has 16 residues. V dropped 1 base and J dropped 7 bases, with 22 bases sitting between them. The V gene's germline CDR1 is GTSNPN and CDR2 SVGIG (reference sequence). This CDR3 reads CAWSAWGQDLSLGYTF. CDR3 DNA: TGTGCCTGGAGTGCTTGGGGGCAGGACCTCTCCCTTGGCTACACCTTC.

The V gene is TRBV19, the J gene TRBJ2-4; 8 positions agree with TRBD1. Germline CDR1 and CDR2: LNHDA and SQIVND (reference sequence). V lost 9 bases, J lost 6 bases, and 10 bases stayed unmatched. The CDR3 runs 14 residues. The chain's CDR3 is CASKIRTGPNIQYF. The CDR3 DNA follows: TGTGCCAGCAAGATAAGGACAGGGCCAAACATTCAGTACTTC.

The J gene is TRBJ2-7, the V gene TRBV11-3; TRBD1 aligns across 9 bases. This CDR3 comprises 15 residues. V shed 1 base and J 4 bases; nucleotides not matched to a gene: 5. Germline CDR1 SGHNT, CDR2 YENEEA. DNA of the CDR3: TGTGCCAGCAGCTTAGGCGGGACAGGGAGTTACGAGCAGTACTTC. Amino acids: CASSLGGTGSYEQYF.

The rearrangement uses TRBV6-4 and TRBJ1-2; D is possibly TRBD1 (5 bases). Germline values: CDR1 MRHNA, CDR2 SNTAGT. Trimming stripped 5 bases from V and 7 bases from J, with 14 bases between. CDR3 size: 13 residues. The CDR3 is CASSRSPGSGYTF. CDR3 sequence (DNA): TGTGCCAGCAGTCGATCCCCAGGGAGTGGCTACACCTTC.

The rearrangement links TRBV11-3 to TRBJ2-3; 10 bases line up with TRBD2. The germline V gene has CDR1 SGHNT and CDR2 YENEEA. V shed 5 bases, J shed 2 bases, and the junction held 7 bases outside the gene matches. The CDR3 is 16 residues long. This chain's CDR3 is CASSPRTSGSTDTQYF. The CDR3 coding sequence is TGTGCCAGCAGCCCCCGGACTAGCGGATCCACAGATACGCAGTATTTT.

Of note for this clone: This same CDR3 is encoded by further DNA sequences in the sample. The V and J genes are TRBV11-3 and TRBJ2-5; TRBD2 matches 12 bases. The CDR3 is made up of 15 amino acids. The germline gives CDR1 SGHNT, CDR2 YENEEA. V shed 1 base and J 3 bases; nucleotides not matched to a gene: 0. The CDR3 is CASSLGTSGEETQYF. Here the CDR3 DNA reads TGTGCCAGCAGCTTAGGGACTAGCGGGGAAGAGACCCAGTACTTC.

This chain connects TRBV19 to TRBJ1-2; 9 bases agree with TRBD1. Germline V gives CDR1 LNHDA, CDR2 SQIVND (reference sequence). Trimming cost V 5 bases and J 3 bases; bases outside gene matches: 7. The CDR3 totals 15 residues. This CDR3 is CASSPVGTGYYGYTF. The CDR3 DNA follows: TGTGCCAGTAGTCCGGTCGGGACAGGGTACTATGGCTACACCTTC.

The gene calls are TRBV29-1 and TRBJ1-3; tentatively, D is TRBD1 (5 bases). CDR3 size: 11 residues. Germline loops: CDR1 SQVTM, CDR2 ANQGSEA. V dropped 7 bases and J dropped 4 bases, with 8 bases sitting between them. The DNA of the CDR3 is TGCAGCGCAGGGTCCGGAAACACCATATATTTT. Its translation is CSAGSGNTIYF.

This chain connects TRBV5-1 to TRBJ2-7; a weak D match, TRBD2 (6 bases). Germline-derived CDR1 and CDR2 are SGHRS and YFSETQ. V lost 7 bases and J 3 bases, leaving 17 bases between the germline ends. CDR3 length: 14 amino acids. In nucleotides, the CDR3 is TGCGCCAGCGGAAGCGGAGGGCCCGTCTACGAGCAGTACTTC. Translation gives CASGSGGPVYEQYF. Supplemented by reference TRBV5-1 and TRBJ2-7, the full variable domain reads KAGVTQTPRYLIKTRGQQVTLSCSPISGHRSVSWYQQTPGQGLQFLFEYFSETQRNKGNFPGRFSGRQFSNSRSEMNVSTLELGDSALYLCASGSGGPVYEQYFGPGTRLTVT.

The chain uses TRBV28 and TRBJ1-6; TRBD1 agrees at 9 bases. The germline CDR1 and CDR2 sequences are MDHEN and SYDVKM. The CDR3 loop spans 17 amino acids. V dropped 5 bases and J dropped 4; count of bases not matched to a gene: 9. DNA for the CDR3: TGTGCCAGCAGTCTGGGGACAGGGCAGGGTTATAATTCACCCCTCCACTTT. Translation: CASSLGTGQGYNSPLHF.

The chain employs TRBV28 and TRBJ1-2; D remains unclear. The CDR3 length is 13 residues. The ends were cut back, 4 bases at V and 0 bases at J, with 6 bases in the middle. Germline CDR1 is MDHEN and CDR2 is SYDVKM. The DNA for the CDR3 is TGTGCCAGCAGTTCGTCAGCTAACTATGGCTACACCTTC. Amino acid sequence: CASSSSANYGYTF.

This chain uses TRBV5-6 with TRBJ2-2; the D gene is possibly TRBD2 (6 bases). The germline CDR1 and CDR2 sequences are SGHDT and YYEEEE. Trimming cost V 5 bases and J 3 bases, with 11 bases left between them. The CDR3 is 14 residues long. This CDR3 is CASRPGADTGELFF. The DNA of the CDR3 is TGTGCCAGCAGACCGGGAGCTGACACCGGGGAGCTGTTTTTT.

V usage is TRBV7-6 and J usage is TRBJ2-2; the D gene is possibly TRBD2 (5 bases). V lost 1 base to trimming and J lost 0 bases, with 6 bases between them. The CDR3 contains 15 residues. Per the germline V gene, CDR1 is SGHVS and CDR2 is FNYEAQ. DNA of the CDR3: TGTGCCAGCAGCTTAGGCGGGTCGAACACCGGGGAGCTGTTTTTT. Its protein product is CASSLGGSNTGELFF.

The chain uses TRBV21-1 and TRBJ2-4; TRBD2, the table's D call, was not compared with the DNA. TRBV21-1 is a pseudogene segment. The CDR3 covers 14 residues. The CDR3 nucleotides read TGTGCCAGCAGCAACCGAGCGGGAGAGGACATTCAGTACTTC. Amino acid sequence: CASSNRAGEDIQYF.

This clone has just a few counts. The genes are TRBV27 and TRBJ1-4; TRBD1 might be the D (6 bases). Germline CDR1 and CDR2: MNHEY and SMNVEV (reference sequence). This CDR3 has 15 residues. V lost 6 bases and J 6 bases, leaving 17 bases between the germline ends. Written as DNA, the CDR3 is TGTGCCAGCAGCTCGCGGTGGGGGCTTGATGAAAAACTGTTTTTT. Translated: CASSSRWGLDEKLFF.

V is TRBV3-1 (or the pseudogene TRBV3-2) and J is TRBJ2-5; D not resolved. V gave up 1 base and J gave up 2 bases, with 8 bases separating them. CDR1 is LGHDT and CDR2 is YNNKEL in the germline V gene (reference sequence). The CDR3 sequence is 14 residues long. CDR3 DNA sequence: TGTGCCAGCAGCCAAGGTGGGTCTCAAGAGACCCAGTACTTC. Translated, it gives CASSQGGSQETQYF.

This clone has more than one count but fewer than ten. The sample carries other DNA sequences with the same CDR3. This chain links TRBV7-2 with TRBJ2-3; D is perhaps TRBD1 (6 bases). With 1 base removed from V and 3 bases from J, the gap between germline ends came to 11 bases. Germline CDR1 SGHTA, CDR2 FQGNSA. The length of the CDR3 is 15 residues. This CDR3 reads CASSLVGARTDTQYF. In nucleotides, the CDR3 is TGTGCCAGCAGCTTAGTGGGGGCAAGGACAGATACGCAGTATTTT.

V is TRBV27 and J is TRBJ2-2, with D tentatively TRBD1 (6 bases). This CDR3 region has 18 residues. The V gene's germline CDR1 is MNHEY and CDR2 SMNVEV (reference sequence). Trimming pared 5 bases from V and 0 bases from J, leaving 19 bases between. CDR3 protein: CASSPLSFTGPNTGELFF. The CDR3 DNA is TGTGCCAGCAGTCCACTTTCCTTTACAGGGCCGAACACCGGGGAGCTGTTTTTT.

The chain couples TRBV24-1 to TRBJ2-1; no clear D gene. This CDR3 spans 15 amino acids. Germline CDR1 KGHDR, CDR2 SFDVKD. Trimming left V 0 bases short and J 7 bases short, with 12 bases between. As DNA, the CDR3 is TGTGCCACCAGTGATTTGCAAGGAGACAAGAATGAGCAGTTCTTC. Translated, it gives CATSDLQGDKNEQFF.

The rearrangement links TRBV24-1 to TRBJ1-5, with unresolved D. The CDR3 length is 15 residues. The V end lost 3 bases, the J end lost 7 bases, and 15 bases lay between the germline ends. Germline V gene data show CDR1 as KGHDR and CDR2 as SFDVKD. Here the CDR3 DNA reads TGTGCCACCAGTGATGGACCGAGCGGCCTCCAGCCCCAGCATTTT. Translating gives CATSDGPSGLQPQHF.

This clone has more than one count but fewer than ten. The chain uses TRBV29-1 and TRBJ2-1, with 8 bases lining up with TRBD2. Germline CDR1 reads SQVTM; CDR2 reads ANQGSEA. J gave up 6 bases and V 7 bases, and 14 bases lay outside the gene matches. The CDR3 consists of 15 residues. CDR3: CSAGGGLGAPNEQFF. The CDR3 nucleotides are TGCAGCGCAGGTGGGGGACTAGGGGCCCCCAATGAGCAGTTCTTC.

The chain couples TRBV5-1 to TRBJ2-5; TRBD2 might be the D (7 bases). Germline-derived CDR1 and CDR2 are SGHRS and YFSETQ. V was pared by 7 bases and J by 5 bases, with 21 bases between. The CDR3 totals 15 residues. The CDR3 loop reads CASGWGLAVRETQYF. CDR3 nucleotides: TGCGCCAGCGGTTGGGGGCTAGCGGTGCGGGAGACCCAGTACTTC.

V gene TRBV5-1 combines with J gene TRBJ1-1; the D is unclear. Germline CDR1 and CDR2: SGHRS and YFSETQ. The CDR3 loop spans 13 amino acids. The ends were cut back, 4 bases at V and 3 bases at J, with 10 bases in the middle. For the CDR3, the DNA is TGCGCCAGCAGCCCGGGCGGGGACACTGAAGCTTTCTTT. Translated: CASSPGGDTEAFF.

Only one count was recorded for this clone. This chain links TRBV15 with TRBJ1-1; TRBD1 agrees at 9 bases. The junction had 5 bases not matched to a gene; V was cut back by 4 bases and J by 2 bases. The CDR3 sequence is 15 residues long. Germline CDR1 reads LNHNV; CDR2 reads YYDKDF (reference sequence). The CDR3 protein is CATSKPGQGNTEAFF. CDR3 nucleotide sequence: TGTGCCACCAGCAAGCCGGGACAGGGTAACACTGAAGCTTTCTTT. The full variable domain, rest sourced from reference TRBV15 and TRBJ1-1, is DAMVIQNPRYQVTQFGKPVTLSCSQTLNHNVMYWYQQKSSQAPKLLFHYYDKDFNNEADTPDNFQSRRPNTSFCFLDIRSPGLGDTAMYLCATSKPGQGNTEAFFGQGTRLTVV.

The genes are TRBV7-2 and TRBJ1-6, with D uncertain. The CDR3 has 11 amino acids. Trimming shortened V by 1 base and J by 14 bases, and 6 bases separated the two germline ends. The germline CDR1 and CDR2 sequences are SGHTA and FQGNSA. For the CDR3, the DNA is TGTGCCAGCAGCTTAGAAGGGTCCCTCCACTTT. Encoded protein: CASSLEGSLHF.